Reported below is one TCR beta chain. Its antigen is unknown. The data belong to a study of cytomegalovirus exposure and HLA in healthy donors. General study findings and limits: Cytomegalovirus status was reportedly diagnosed by the classifier with high sensitivity and specificity. In a later analysis, first-cohort TCR clusters were found to tend to co-occur in the roughly 120 validation repertoires. The study recorded 160 or so TCR beta chains that were cytomegalovirus-associated.

The CDR3 extends over 14 amino acids. CDR1 and CDR2 (germline): ENHRY, SYGVKD. V was pared by 0 bases and J by 5 bases, with 10 bases between. Profiled with immunoSEQ multiplex PCR; TCRdb holds only in-frame clones, not every one. The data hold more than 95,000 clones, with about 85% observed a single time. What was sequenced was PBMCs. The rearrangement joins TRBV10-3 to TRBJ2-5; D unresolved. The sequence derives from a woman between 18 and 29 years old in good health and CMV-seropositive. Written as DNA, the CDR3 is TGTGCCATCAGTGAGTCGGGCAGTCGGGAGACCCAGTACTTC. It specifies CAISESGSRETQYF.